The 25 T cell receptor beta chains below all came from one sample that was sequenced in a study of blood T cell repertoires in COVID-19. Here immunoSEQ multiplex PCR was the method, and the copy in TCRdb shows in-frame clones only, minus some. Altogether approximately 210,000 clones are present, around three quarters being singletons, with the ten largest covering about a sixth. The sequenced sample was PBMCs or T cells enriched from blood (not recorded which). The receptors were sampled from a woman aged 45-65 years with acute COVID-19.

Comments on this clone: The sample carries other DNA sequences with the same CDR3. The gene calls are TRBV4-3 and TRBJ1-1; D ambiguous. The germline CDR1 and CDR2 sequences are LGHNA and YSLEER. The CDR3 is 14 amino acids. V lost 0 bases, J lost 2 bases, and 7 bases lay in between. CDR3 region: CASSQDRVNTEAFF. The DNA of the CDR3 is TGCGCCAGCAGCCAAGATCGAGTAAACACTGAAGCTTTCTTT.

This clone is a singleton in its sample. The chain uses TRBV11-2 and TRBJ2-5; TRBD2 is a possible D gene (6 bases). With 4 bases removed from V and 5 bases from J, the gap between germline ends came to 20 bases. CDR1 is SGHAT, CDR2 FQNNGV, per germline. CDR3 length equals 16 residues. The CDR3 DNA is TGTGCCAGCAGCTCAGGACTAACCCCCGTCCGGGAGACCCAGTACTTC. Translation: CASSSGLTPVRETQYF.

The chain couples TRBV19 to TRBJ1-1, with D possibly being TRBD1 (5 bases). The CDR3 extends over 17 amino acids. The V end was cut by 4 bases, the J end by 0 bases, with 18 bases between. Germline V gene data show CDR1 as LNHDA and CDR2 as SQIVND (reference sequence). The CDR3 DNA reads as TGTGCCAGTAGTACTCCGTGGGGGGTCCTGCTGAACACTGAAGCTTTCTTT. Translating gives CASSTPWGVLLNTEAFF.

The rearrangement links TRBV27 to TRBJ2-3; TRBD2 matches 13 bases. V lost 6 bases to trimming and J lost 1 base; unmatched junction nucleotides: 13. This CDR3 spans 19 amino acids. Germline loops: CDR1 MNHEY, CDR2 SMNVEV (reference sequence). The DNA of the CDR3 is TGTGCCAGCAGCCCCGCAAGAACTAGCGGGGGGGCGGGCACAGATACGCAGTATTTT. Translation gives CASSPARTSGGAGTDTQYF.

The J gene is TRBJ1-1, the V gene TRBV6-5, with D perhaps TRBD1 (5 bases). CDR3 length: 13 amino acids. Germline V gene data show CDR1 as MNHEY and CDR2 as SVGAGI. The V end lost 8 bases, the J end lost 5 bases, and 15 bases lay between the germline ends. CDR3 residues: CASVSGGRTEAFF. The CDR3 DNA sequence: TGTGCCAGCGTCTCCGGGGGGAGGACTGAAGCTTTCTTT.

CDR3 residues: CASSIVDRGRGQPQHF. The CDR3 coding sequence is TGTGCCAGTAGTATAGTAGACAGGGGGCGCGGTCAGCCCCAGCATTTT. The V call is TRBV19, the J call TRBJ1-5, with 10 bases fitting TRBD1. Germline values: CDR1 LNHDA, CDR2 SQIVND (reference sequence). Trimming removed 1 base from V and 6 bases from J; junction bases left unmatched: 6. The CDR3 covers 16 residues.

The chain uses TRBV6-5 and TRBJ1-1; TRBD1 is a possible D gene (5 bases). The CDR3 sequence is 13 residues long. The germline V gene has CDR1 MNHEY and CDR2 SVGAGI. Trimming removed 11 bases at V and 6 bases at J, with 19 bases between. The CDR3 is CADHEDRRSEAFF. As DNA, the CDR3 is TGTGCCGACCACGAAGACAGACGGTCTGAAGCTTTCTTT.

The chain is built from TRBV10-1 and TRBJ2-5, with 7 bases fitting TRBD2. The germline V gene has CDR1 WNHNN and CDR2 SYGVQD (reference sequence). The CDR3 has 15 residues. Unmatched junction bases numbered 8, after V lost 4 bases and J lost 3 bases. Here the CDR3 reads CASSGGGPNEETQYF. DNA for the CDR3: TGCGCCAGCAGTGGCGGGGGTCCTAACGAAGAGACCCAGTACTTC.

The gene calls are TRBV9 and TRBJ2-3; TRBD2 agrees at 8 bases. CDR3 length: 16 residues. Germline V gene lookup returns CDR1 SGDLS and CDR2 YYNGEE. Trimming at V came to 3 bases and at J to 1 base, leaving 7 bases not matched to a gene. CDR3 in DNA: TGTGCCAGCAGCGCCTCCCCGGGACTAGGCACAGATACGCAGTATTTT. Protein product: CASSASPGLGTDTQYF.

The J gene is TRBJ1-2, the V gene TRBV27; TRBD1 might be the D (6 bases). Germline V lookup: CDR1 MNHEY, CDR2 SMNVEV (reference sequence). V dropped 10 bases and J dropped 7 bases, with 19 bases sitting between them. This CDR3 is 13 amino acids long. The DNA of the CDR3 is TGTGCCACCACCGAGAAGGGGGTCGGTGGCTACACCTTC. Translation gives CATTEKGVGGYTF.

This clone is a singleton in its sample. The genes are TRBV5-1 and TRBJ1-2; 10 bases match TRBD1. In germline, CDR1 is SGHRS, CDR2 YFSETQ. With V trimmed by 4 bases and J by 8 bases, 2 bases remained unmatched. The CDR3 consists of 12 residues. The CDR3: CASSPDRGGYTF. CDR3 bases: TGCGCCAGCAGCCCGGACAGGGGGGGCTACACCTTC.

This chain links TRBV5-5 with TRBJ2-3; 8 bases fit TRBD2. V shed 3 bases, J shed 10 bases, and the junction held 10 bases outside the gene matches. CDR3 length: 14 amino acids. CDR1 and CDR2 (germline): SGHKS, YYEKEE (reference sequence). CDR3 sequence: CASSSTNGGASQYF. In DNA, the CDR3 is TGTGCCAGCAGCTCGACCAACGGGGGGGCGTCGCAGTATTTT.

This chain joins TRBV9 and TRBJ2-2; D unclear. This CDR3 contains 12 residues. Trimming took 7 bases from V and 6 from J, leaving 10 bases between them. Germline V gene data show CDR1 as SGDLS and CDR2 as YYNGEE. The CDR3: CASRSGAGELFF. The CDR3, as DNA: TGTGCCAGCCGCTCCGGAGCCGGGGAGCTGTTTTTT.

The chain couples TRBV6-1 to TRBJ1-4, with D maybe TRBD1 (6 bases). From germline, CDR1 is MNHNS and CDR2 SASEGT. CDR3 length: 14 residues. Trimming left V 3 bases short and J 8 bases short, with 13 bases between. The CDR3 nucleotides are TGTGCCAGCAGTGACGGGCAGGGGCAGGAAAAACTGTTTTTT. As protein: CASSDGQGQEKLFF.

This sequence joins TRBV5-6 and TRBJ2-6; possibly TRBD2 for D (5 bases). Trimming took 6 bases from V and 4 from J, leaving 11 bases between them. There are 14 residues in the CDR3. CDR1 and CDR2 from the germline V gene are SGHDT and YYEEEE. This chain's CDR3 is CASTGGSGANVLTF. DNA for the CDR3: TGTGCCAGCACCGGAGGATCCGGGGCCAACGTCCTGACTTTC.

The chain joins TRBV5-1 to TRBJ1-1; a possible D gene is TRBD1 (5 bases). V lost 4 bases to trimming and J lost 3 bases, with 10 bases between them. The germline CDR1 and CDR2 sequences are SGHRS and YFSETQ. CDR3 size: 13 residues. CDR3 nucleotides: TGCGCCAGCAGCCCCCCGGGGGACACTGAAGCTTTCTTT. This gives the protein CASSPPGDTEAFF.

This chain links TRBV27 with TRBJ1-2, with 11 bases that match TRBD1. The CDR3 is 17 amino acids. V shed 5 bases and J 2 bases; nucleotides not matched to a gene: 10. CDR1 and CDR2 from the germline V gene are MNHEY and SMNVEV (reference sequence). This chain's CDR3 is CASSPRTGGFGNYGYTF. The CDR3 region has the DNA TGTGCCAGCAGTCCACGGACAGGGGGCTTCGGAAACTATGGCTACACCTTC.

The chain employs TRBV4-1 and TRBJ1-5, with TRBD1 as a possible D gene (6 bases). This CDR3 comprises 16 residues. CDR1 and CDR2 from the germline V gene are MGHRA and YSYEKL. V was pared by 1 base and J by 4 bases, with 14 bases between. This chain's CDR3 is CASSQAGGGANQPQHF. The CDR3 DNA is TGCGCCAGCAGCCAAGCAGGAGGGGGGGCGAATCAGCCCCAGCATTTT.

This chain links TRBV4-1 with TRBJ1-1; 8 bases align to TRBD1. Trimming took 1 base from V and 3 from J; bases not matched to a gene: 4. The CDR3 sequence is 15 residues long. Germline CDR1 MGHRA, CDR2 YSYEKL. The CDR3 protein is CASSQGRTGHTEAFF. The CDR3, as DNA: TGCGCCAGCAGCCAAGGTCGGACAGGGCACACTGAAGCTTTCTTT.

The V and J genes are TRBV7-2 and TRBJ2-1; D gene ambiguous. The length of the CDR3 is 12 residues. Trimming pared 4 bases from V and 10 bases from J, leaving 11 bases between. Germline CDR1 and CDR2: SGHTA and FQGNSA. The CDR3 is CASSYSFREQFF. The CDR3 DNA is TGTGCCAGCAGCTACTCATTCAGGGAGCAGTTCTTC.

The chain uses TRBV29-1 and TRBJ2-5, with 9 positions matching TRBD2. The J segment lost 2 bases and the V segment lost 4 bases, leaving 2 bases of the junction unmatched. The germline CDR1 and CDR2 sequences are SQVTM and ANQGSEA. The CDR3 runs 13 residues. In DNA, the CDR3 is TGCAGCGTTGTAGCGGGGGATCAAGAGACCCAGTACTTC. Translating it yields CSVVAGDQETQYF. Full variable domain (remainder filled in from reference TRBV29-1 and TRBJ2-5): SAVISQKPSRDICQRGTSLTIQCQVDSQVTMMFWYRQQPGQSLTLIATANQGSEATYESGFVIDKFPISRPNLTFSTLTVSNMSPEDSSIYLCSVVAGDQETQYFGPGTRLLVL.

The chain is built from TRBV2 and TRBJ1-5, with D uncertain. This CDR3 is built from 13 residues. CDR1 and CDR2 (germline): SNHLY, FYNNEI. Trimming cost V 6 bases and J 2 bases, with 8 bases left between them. CDR3 DNA sequence: TGTGCCAGCAGCTACAGTGGCAATCAGCCCCAGCATTTT. Translation: CASSYSGNQPQHF. Full variable domain (rest looked up from reference TRBV2 and TRBJ1-5): EPEVTQTPSHQVTQMGQEVILRCVPISNHLYFYWYRQILGQKVEFLVSFYNNEISEKSEIFDDQFSVERPDGSNFTLKIRSTKLEDSAMYFCASSYSGNQPQHFGDGTRLSIL.

The CDR3 region is CATSDVSGGRETQYF. CDR3 sequence (DNA): TGTGCCACCAGTGATGTGTCAGGGGGACGTGAGACCCAGTACTTC. The chain carries TRBV24-1 and TRBJ2-5; 7 nucleotides line up with TRBD1. The CDR3 has 15 amino acids. CDR1 is KGHDR and CDR2 is SFDVKD in the germline V gene. V lost 3 bases and J lost 5; bases outside the gene matches: 8.

The chain combines TRBV11-2 with TRBJ2-3; D may be TRBD1 (6 bases). Germline CDR1 and CDR2: SGHAT and FQNNGV. Trimming took 4 bases from V and 3 from J, leaving 17 bases between them. CDR3 length equals 16 residues. CDR3 loop: CASSYKTQGLTDTQYF. DNA of the CDR3: TGTGCCAGCAGCTATAAAACGCAGGGGTTGACAGATACGCAGTATTTT.

The chain couples TRBV2 to TRBJ1-2, with D perhaps TRBD1 (6 bases). Germline loops: CDR1 SNHLY, CDR2 FYNNEI. V was clipped by 7 bases and J by 5 bases, with 14 bases between them. The CDR3 sequence is 13 residues long. The CDR3 sequence: CASTSGQNYGYTF. The CDR3 DNA reads as TGTGCCAGCACCTCCGGACAGAATTATGGCTACACCTTC. The complete variable domain, with remaining parts taken from reference TRBV2 and TRBJ1-2, reads EPEVTQTPSHQVTQMGQEVILRCVPISNHLYFYWYRQILGQKVEFLVSFYNNEISEKSEIFDDQFSVERPDGSNFTLKIRSTKLEDSAMYFCASTSGQNYGYTFGSGTRLTVV.